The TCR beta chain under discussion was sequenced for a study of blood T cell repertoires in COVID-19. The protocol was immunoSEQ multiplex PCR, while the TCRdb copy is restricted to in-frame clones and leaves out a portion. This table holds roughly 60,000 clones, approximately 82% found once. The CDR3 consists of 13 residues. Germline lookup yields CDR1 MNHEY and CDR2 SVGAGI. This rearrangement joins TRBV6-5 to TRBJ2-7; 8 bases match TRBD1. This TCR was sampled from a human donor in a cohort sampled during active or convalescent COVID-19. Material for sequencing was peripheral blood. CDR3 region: CATRRTGLYEQYF. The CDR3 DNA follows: TGTGCGACCAGGAGGACAGGGCTCTACGAGCAGTACTTC.